This TCR beta chain derives from a study of T cells in tuberculosis. Study summary: This South African cohort compared adolescents with or without latent tuberculosis against adults with active tuberculosis. General study points: Active tuberculosis alpha repertoires lay closer to GMM-specific TCRs than controls'. Cases with active tuberculosis were adults, while controls were adolescents.

Comments on this clone: Antigen specificity is unknown.

With 3 bases removed from V and 7 bases from J, the gap between germline ends came to 15 bases. The CDR3 is 14 amino acids. Germline-derived CDR1 and CDR2 are SEHNR and FQNEAQ (reference sequence). Profiled with immunoSEQ multiplex PCR; TCRdb holds only in-frame clones, not every one. The sample includes roughly 41,000 clones, almost 95% of them seen just once. This TCR came from a donor between 10 and 29 years old with latent tuberculosis or without tuberculosis infection. Some clones in this sample may be carry-over from other donors' samples. The sequencing sample was made of PBMCs. The J gene is TRBJ1-2, the V gene TRBV7-9; D is possibly TRBD1 (5 bases). The chain's CDR3 is CASSFTRGEGGYTF. The CDR3 nucleotides read TGTGCCAGCAGCTTTACACGGGGGGAAGGTGGCTACACCTTC. Looking up the rest from reference TRBV7-9 and TRBJ1-2 gives the full variable domain: DTGVSQNPRHKITKRGQNVTFRCDPISEHNRLYWYRQTLGQGPEFLTYFQNEAQLEKSRLLSDRFSAERPKGSFSTLEIQRTEQGDSAMYLCASSFTRGEGGYTFGSGTRLTVV.